This TCR beta chain was identified in a study of PD-L1 blockade in urothelial cancer. The time point was: pretreatment peripheral blood. Sequencing used immunoSEQ multiplex PCR; TCRdb keeps in-frame clones, though not all of them. The data contain tens of thousands of clones, around 87% of them singletons. After removal of 4 bases from V and 4 bases from J, the junction contained 8 bases not matched to a gene. Germline assignment: CDR1 SGHRS and CDR2 YFSETQ. The CDR3 runs 15 residues. The receptor comes from a man aged 55 to 70 with urothelial cancer. Sequenced here: PBMCs, sampled around atezolizumab (anti-PD-L1) treatment. This chain connects TRBV5-1 to TRBJ2-1, with 7 nucleotides matching TRBD2. The CDR3 DNA sequence: TGCGCCAGCAGCCAGGCGGGGGTAAGGTACAATGAGCAGTTCTTC. Its translation: CASSQAGVRYNEQFF.